The 13 T cell receptor beta chains given below trace back to one sample, sequenced in a study of blood T cell repertoires in COVID-19. Some clones are missing from TCRdb's copy, which holds only in-frame ones; the method was immunoSEQ multiplex PCR. The data show about 140,000 clones, 79% seen once. The sequenced material came from peripheral blood. Source of these receptors: a man in his fifties or sixties with acute or convalescent COVID-19.

The chain has TRBV29-1 and TRBJ1-5, with 8 bases identical to TRBD1. With 7 bases clipped from V and 5 bases from J, the junction kept 10 bases outside the gene matches. The CDR3 contains 14 residues. Germline loops: CDR1 SQVTM, CDR2 ANQGSEA. The CDR3 nucleotides are TGCAGCGCCTCGACAGGGGCGAGAGATCAGCCCCAGCATTTT. It is translated as CSASTGARDQPQHF.

The chain carries TRBV19 and TRBJ1-6, with 9 bases that match TRBD1. CDR1 is LNHDA, CDR2 SQIVND, per germline (reference sequence). This CDR3 is built from 14 residues. After removal of 4 bases from V and 7 bases from J, the junction contained 2 bases not matched to a gene. CDR3 sequence reads: CASSTGTGNSPLHF. The CDR3 region has the DNA TGTGCCAGTAGTACCGGGACAGGGAATTCACCCCTCCACTTT.

This clone is a singleton in its sample. The V gene is TRBV28, the J gene TRBJ2-5; D possibly corresponds to TRBD2 (7 bases). CDR3 size: 14 residues. The germline CDR1 and CDR2 sequences are MDHEN and SYDVKM. Trimming stripped 7 bases from V and 5 bases from J, with 17 bases between. The CDR3 region has the DNA TGTGCCAGCATTGGGGGGGCCGCTCGTGAGACCCAGTACTTC. The encoded protein is CASIGGAARETQYF.

In its sample, this clone was seen once. The chain links TRBV2 to TRBJ2-1, with 11 nucleotides matching TRBD1. This CDR3 region has 15 residues. Trimming cost V 6 bases and J 9 bases; bases outside gene matches: 10. Germline CDR1 SNHLY, CDR2 FYNNEI. CDR3 nucleotide sequence: TGTGCCAGCAGGCCCCTGGGACAGGGGGACGGTGAGCAGTTCTTC. Encoded protein: CASRPLGQGDGEQFF.

The rearrangement links TRBV6-1 to TRBJ1-3; the D is unclear. The CDR3 has 16 residues. Germline V gives CDR1 MNHNS, CDR2 SASEGT. V lost 2 bases and J lost 0, with 11 bases in between. DNA for the CDR3: TGTGCCAGCAGTGAATGGGCAAGTAACTCTGGAAACACCATATATTTT. This sequence encodes CASSEWASNSGNTIYF.

The chain combines TRBV9 with TRBJ2-3; 9 nucleotides align to TRBD2. Germline V gene lookup returns CDR1 SGDLS and CDR2 YYNGEE. The junction had 9 bases not matched to a gene; V was cut back by 1 base and J by 0 bases. The CDR3 sequence is 18 residues long. The CDR3 DNA reads as TGTGCCAGCAGCGTATCCCTGACTAGCGGAATTAGCACAGATACGCAGTATTTT. It specifies CASSVSLTSGISTDTQYF.

The V call is TRBV28, the J call TRBJ2-5, with TRBD1 matching over 7 bases. The CDR3 contains 16 residues. The germline gives CDR1 MDHEN, CDR2 SYDVKM. V lost 5 bases, J lost 1 base, and 10 bases stayed unmatched. CDR3 residues: CASSPQGSPGQETQYF. CDR3 nucleotide sequence: TGTGCCAGCAGTCCACAGGGGTCCCCTGGCCAAGAGACCCAGTACTTC. The variable domain in full, with the rest retrieved from reference TRBV28 and TRBJ2-5, is DVKVTQSSRYLVKRTGEKVFLECVQDMDHENMFWYRQDPGLGLRLIYFSYDVKMKEKGDIPEGYSVSREKKERFSLILESASTNQTSMYLCASSPQGSPGQETQYFGPGTRLLVL.

This rearrangement joins TRBV5-8 to TRBJ1-4; no clear D. V lost 4 bases and J lost 5, with 15 bases in between. Germline lookup yields CDR1 SGHTS and CDR2 YDEGEE. There are 15 residues in the CDR3. In DNA, the CDR3 is TGTGCCAGCAGCCGAGAGGGATTGGCGAATGAAAAACTGTTTTTT. Translated: CASSREGLANEKLFF.

The chain recombines TRBV29-1 with TRBJ1-3; 8 bases align to TRBD1. V lost 6 bases, J lost 0 bases, and 7 bases stayed unmatched. The V gene's germline CDR1 is SQVTM and CDR2 ANQGSEA. This CDR3 has 15 amino acids. The CDR3 region has the DNA TGCAGCGTCCTGACAGGGGTCAACTCTGGAAACACCATATATTTT. Translating it yields CSVLTGVNSGNTIYF.

The sample holds one count of this clone. This specimen includes other DNA sequences encoding the same CDR3. The chain employs TRBV5-1 and TRBJ1-5; D is uncertain. CDR3 length: 13 amino acids. Germline V gene lookup returns CDR1 SGHRS and CDR2 YFSETQ. Trimming pared 0 bases from V and 7 bases from J, leaving 8 bases between. The DNA of the CDR3 is TGCGCCAGCAGCTTGGCCGGCGGGCAGCCCCAGCATTTT. This sequence encodes CASSLAGGQPQHF.

The V call is TRBV30, the J call TRBJ1-1, with a possible D match to TRBD1 (5 bases). The CDR3 length is 17 residues. Trimming shortened V by 0 bases and J by 0 bases, and 17 bases separated the two germline ends. Germline V lookup: CDR1 GTSNPN, CDR2 SVGIG (reference sequence). CDR3 amino acids: CAWSVQGARNMNTEAFF. The DNA for the CDR3 is TGTGCCTGGAGTGTACAAGGGGCCCGGAACATGAACACTGAAGCTTTCTTT.

The rearrangement joins TRBV19 to TRBJ1-2, with 7 bases that match TRBD1. Germline V lookup: CDR1 LNHDA, CDR2 SQIVND (reference sequence). The CDR3 is 15 amino acids. V lost 5 bases and J lost 2; bases outside the gene matches: 8. For the CDR3, the DNA is TGTGCCAGTAGTTTCTTGACAGGGCCCAACTATGGCTACACCTTC. Translating gives CASSFLTGPNYGYTF.

The rearrangement links TRBV6-1 to TRBJ2-7; D is perhaps TRBD2 (6 bases). Germline lookup yields CDR1 MNHNS and CDR2 SASEGT. CDR3 length equals 13 residues. V lost 3 bases, J lost 4 bases, and 10 bases lay in between. The CDR3 DNA is TGTGCCAGCAGTGACGTGGGGGGTTACGAGCAGTACTTC. Encoded protein: CASSDVGGYEQYF.